The next 16 T cell receptor beta chains were all read from a single sample in a study of a mutant IDH1 vaccine in newly diagnosed glioma. Repertoires were generated with immunoSEQ multiplex PCR, while TCRdb's copy carries only in-frame clones and drops some. The sample lists roughly 48,000 clones, 91% seen once, with more than 2% in the top ten. Time point: week 11, during vaccination. Topical imiquimod accompanied each vaccine dose, which consisted of 300 ug of mutant IDH1 20-mer peptide. Antigens for these TCRs are unknown. Sequenced here: PBMCs, sampled from a glioma patient whose treatment included an IDH1 peptide vaccine. The receptors here all came from a man aged 45-65 years with glioma.

The chain employs TRBV5-1 and TRBJ2-3, with a possible D match to TRBD1 (6 bases). The CDR3 sequence is 16 residues long. The germline V and J ends were trimmed by 8 bases and 2 bases, with 21 bases remaining between them. In germline, CDR1 is SGHRS, CDR2 YFSETQ. The CDR3 protein is CASRKGDTIFTDTQYF. The DNA for the CDR3 is TGCGCCAGTAGGAAGGGGGACACGATCTTCACAGATACGCAGTATTTT.

The chain employs TRBV15 and TRBJ2-2; D uncertain. The V gene's germline CDR1 is LNHNV and CDR2 YYDKDF (reference sequence). The CDR3 loop spans 13 amino acids. V was cut by 5 bases and J by 4 bases, with 8 bases left in between. The chain's CDR3 is CATSEVLTGELFF. CDR3 DNA: TGTGCCACCAGCGAAGTTCTCACCGGGGAGCTGTTTTTT.

This chain links TRBV4-1 with TRBJ2-3; tentatively, D is TRBD2 (5 bases). The V end lost 4 bases, the J end lost 6 bases, and 14 bases lay between the germline ends. The germline V gene has CDR1 MGHRA and CDR2 YSYEKL. The CDR3 is 14 residues long. The CDR3 spells CASSPLALLDTQYF. As DNA, the CDR3 is TGCGCCAGCAGCCCCCTAGCCCTCTTGGATACGCAGTATTTT.

The rearrangement joins TRBV6-5 to TRBJ1-5, with TRBD1 matching over 9 bases. Germline V gene lookup returns CDR1 MNHEY and CDR2 SVGAGI. Unmatched junction bases numbered 4, after V lost 0 bases and J lost 4 bases. The CDR3 loop spans 16 amino acids. CDR3 residues: CASSYSYRGPNQPQHF. The CDR3 nucleotides read TGTGCCAGCAGTTACTCGTACAGGGGGCCTAATCAGCCCCAGCATTTT.

This sequence joins TRBV7-2 and TRBJ2-7; no clear D. The CDR3 extends over 16 amino acids. With 0 bases removed from V and 6 bases from J, the gap between germline ends came to 18 bases. The germline V gene encodes CDR1 SGHTA and CDR2 FQGNSA. CDR3 sequence (DNA): TGTGCCAGCAGCTTAGCGCTAAGGCCAGCTGTATCCGAGCAGTACTTC. It is translated as CASSLALRPAVSEQYF.

V is TRBV18 and J is TRBJ2-3, with D perhaps being TRBD1 or TRBD2 (6 bases each). CDR1 and CDR2 from the germline V gene are KGHSH and LQKENI. The CDR3 runs 17 residues. Deletions cut 10 bases from V and 5 bases from J, with 28 bases between. The CDR3 region is CATRPAQPFEGGDTQYF. The DNA for the CDR3 is TGTGCCACCCGCCCGGCCCAGCCGTTTGAGGGGGGAGATACGCAGTATTTT.

The rearrangement uses TRBV15 and TRBJ2-7; no clear D gene. V was cut by 0 bases and J by 4 bases, with 10 bases left in between. Germline-derived CDR1 and CDR2 are LNHNV and YYDKDF (reference sequence). The CDR3 is 14 residues long. DNA of the CDR3: TGTGCCACCAGCAGAGATAGCATCCTTTACGAGCAGTACTTC. It is translated as CATSRDSILYEQYF.

This clone was detected only once. This chain links TRBV2 with TRBJ2-1; 11 bases map to TRBD2. V lost 6 bases to trimming and J lost 7 bases; unmatched junction nucleotides: 11. This CDR3 region has 16 residues. From germline, CDR1 is SNHLY and CDR2 FYNNEI. CDR3 coding DNA: TGTGCCAGCAGCCTGAACGGACTAGCGGGCTCAAATGAGCAGTTCTTC. Translation gives CASSLNGLAGSNEQFF.

V is TRBV25-1 and J is TRBJ2-7; TRBD2 aligns across 7 bases. V lost 1 base to trimming and J lost 3 bases; unmatched junction nucleotides: 3. The CDR3 contains 14 residues. Germline CDR1 is MGHDK and CDR2 is SYGVNS. The CDR3 coding sequence is TGTGCCAGCAGTGAATCAGGCGGGGGCTACGAGCAGTACTTC. Its protein product is CASSESGGGYEQYF.

The CDR3 DNA reads as TGTGCCAGCAGCGTCCACAGGGATGGCTACACCTTC. Its protein is CASSVHRDGYTF. This chain joins TRBV9 and TRBJ1-2, with D possibly TRBD1 on 6 matching bases. The V gene lost 2 bases and the J gene lost 6 bases, with 8 bases spanning the gap. CDR1 and CDR2 from the germline V gene are SGDLS and YYNGEE. This CDR3 comprises 12 residues. The whole variable domain, filled in from reference TRBV9 and TRBJ1-2, reads DSGVTQTPKHLITATGQRVTLRCSPRSGDLSVYWYQQSLDQGLQFLIQYYNGEERAKGNILERFSAQQFPDLHSELNLSSLELGDSALYFCASSVHRDGYTFGSGTRLTVV.

This clone was counted only a few times. The gene calls are TRBV7-2 and TRBJ2-2; D gene uncertain. The ends were cut back, 0 bases at V and 7 bases at J, with 3 bases in the middle. The CDR3 sequence is 12 residues long. CDR1 and CDR2 from the germline V gene are SGHTA and FQGNSA. CDR3 sequence reads: CASSLALGELFF. As DNA, the CDR3 is TGTGCCAGCAGCTTAGCGCTCGGGGAGCTGTTTTTT.

J is TRBJ1-2 and V is TRBV27; no firm D call. Trimming removed 4 bases at V and 9 bases at J, with 18 bases between. The length of the CDR3 is 14 residues. Germline CDR1 MNHEY, CDR2 SMNVEV (reference sequence). CDR3: CASSYGRWDSSYTF. CDR3 DNA sequence: TGTGCCAGCAGTTACGGCCGGTGGGATTCGAGCTACACCTTC.

This chain links TRBV6-1 with TRBJ1-1; D may be TRBD1 (5 bases). Germline V gene sequence: CDR1 MNHNS, CDR2 SASEGT. The CDR3 runs 15 residues. Trimming stripped 11 bases from V and 0 bases from J, with 19 bases between. The CDR3 nucleotides are TGTGCCGCCCGGCGGGGGGAGGTACTGAACACTGAAGCTTTCTTT. It encodes CAARRGEVLNTEAFF.

This chain connects TRBV18 to TRBJ2-1; D unresolved. Germline V CDR1 and CDR2: KGHSH, LQKENI. Trimming took 6 bases from V and 5 from J, leaving 20 bases between them. This CDR3 has 16 residues. CDR3 DNA sequence: TGTGCCAGCTCCGTCTTTCCTCCGCGGCGCGACAATGAGCAGTTCTTC. Its translation: CASSVFPPRRDNEQFF. The full variable domain, completed using reference TRBV18 and TRBJ2-1, is NAGVMQNPRHLVRRRGQEARLRCSPMKGHSHVYWYRQLPEEGLKFMVYLQKENIIDESGMPKERFSAEFPKEGPSILRIQQVVRGDSAAYFCASSVFPPRRDNEQFFGPGTRLTVL.

V is TRBV7-9 and J is TRBJ1-2, with no clear D. The CDR3 runs 13 residues. In germline, CDR1 is SEHNR, CDR2 FQNEAQ (reference sequence). V was clipped by 1 base and J by 6 bases, with 9 bases between them. The CDR3 protein is CASSLEQSHGYTF. As DNA, the CDR3 is TGTGCCAGCAGCTTAGAACAGAGCCATGGCTACACCTTC.

This chain connects TRBV9 to TRBJ2-7; 10 bases are shared with TRBD1. CDR3 length: 15 residues. CDR1 is SGDLS and CDR2 is YYNGEE in the germline V gene. The trim removed 4 bases at V and 10 bases at J, leaving 14 bases unmatched. The CDR3 is CASSPSRDRGPIQYF. In nucleotides, the CDR3 is TGTGCCAGCAGCCCGTCCCGGGACAGGGGCCCGATACAGTACTTC.